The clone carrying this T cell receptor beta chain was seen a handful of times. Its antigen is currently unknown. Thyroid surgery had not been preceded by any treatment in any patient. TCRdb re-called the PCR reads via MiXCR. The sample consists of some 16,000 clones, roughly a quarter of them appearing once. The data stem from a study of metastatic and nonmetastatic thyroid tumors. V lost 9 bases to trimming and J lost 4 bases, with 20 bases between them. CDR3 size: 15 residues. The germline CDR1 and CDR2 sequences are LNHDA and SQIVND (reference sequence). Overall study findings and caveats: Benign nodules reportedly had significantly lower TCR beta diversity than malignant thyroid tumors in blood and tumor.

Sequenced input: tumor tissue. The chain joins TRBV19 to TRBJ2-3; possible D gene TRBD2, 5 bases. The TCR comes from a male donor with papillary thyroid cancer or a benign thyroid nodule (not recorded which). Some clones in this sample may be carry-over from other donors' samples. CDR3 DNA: TGTGCCAGCAGTCCCCACGTGAGGGCCTCAGATACGCAGTATTTT. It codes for CASSPHVRASDTQYF.